This T cell receptor (beta chain) comes out of a study of blood T cell repertoires in COVID-19. The method was immunoSEQ multiplex PCR; TCRdb's version includes in-frame clones alone and lacks a portion of them. The table includes under 200,000 clones, 88% detected once. The participants were between about 18 and 90 years old and came from under 25 US areas. Cohorts were determined from participant-reported clinical history. The V end lost 4 bases, the J end lost 6 bases, and 15 bases lay between the germline ends. Germline CDR1 is SEHNR and CDR2 is FQNEAQ (reference sequence). This CDR3 has 14 residues.

V and J are TRBV7-9 and TRBJ1-2; possibly TRBD1 for D (6 bases). The TCR sequence derives from a woman in her forties or fifties who had recovered from COVID-19. Source material: PBMCs or T cells enriched from blood (not recorded which). The CDR3, as DNA: TGTGCCAGCAGCTCTGCAGGGGCCCAGAATGGCTACACCTTC. Its translation is CASSSAGAQNGYTF.